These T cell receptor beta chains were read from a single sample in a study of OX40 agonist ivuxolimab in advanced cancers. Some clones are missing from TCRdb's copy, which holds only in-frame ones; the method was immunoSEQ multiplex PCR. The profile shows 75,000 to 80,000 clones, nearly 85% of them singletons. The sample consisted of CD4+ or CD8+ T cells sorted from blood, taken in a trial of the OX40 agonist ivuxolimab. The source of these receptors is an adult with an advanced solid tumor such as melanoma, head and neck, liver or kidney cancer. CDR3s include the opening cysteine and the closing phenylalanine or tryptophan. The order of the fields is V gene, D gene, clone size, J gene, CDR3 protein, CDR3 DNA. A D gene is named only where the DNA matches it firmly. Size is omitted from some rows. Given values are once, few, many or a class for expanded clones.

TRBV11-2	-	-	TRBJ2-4	CASSLNWRTILAKNIQYF	TGTGCCAGCAGCTTAAATTGGCGGACAATTTTAGCCAAAAACATTCAGTACTTC
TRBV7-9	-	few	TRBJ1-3	CASSPSPGGNTIYF	TGTGCCAGCAGCCCGTCCCCGGGGGGAAACACCATATATTTT
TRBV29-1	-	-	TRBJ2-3	CSVAGGTDTQYF	TGCAGCGTCGCAGGGGGCACAGATACGCAGTATTTT
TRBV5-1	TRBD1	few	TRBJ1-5	CASSPTGPNQPQHF	TGCGCCAGCAGCCCGACAGGGCCCAATCAGCCCCAGCATTTT
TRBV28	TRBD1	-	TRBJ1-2	CASSLIGTGGTCVF	TGTGCCAGCAGTTTGATCGGGACAGGGGGGACGTGTGTCTTC
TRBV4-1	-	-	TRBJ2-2	CASSQDHQAANTGELFF	TGCGCCAGCAGCCAAGATCATCAGGCCGCGAACACCGGGGAGCTGTTTTTT
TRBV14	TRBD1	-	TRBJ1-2	CASSQGDRGGYTF	TGTGCCAGCAGCCAAGGGGACAGGGGCGGCTACACCTTC
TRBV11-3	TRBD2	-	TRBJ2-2	CASSAGGGAGELFF	TGTGCCAGCAGCGCGGGAGGCGGTGCCGGGGAGCTGTTTTTT
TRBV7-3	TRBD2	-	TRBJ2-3	CASSDRPSGRGTDTQYF	TGTGCCAGCAGTGACAGGCCTAGCGGGAGGGGCACAGATACGCAGTATTTT
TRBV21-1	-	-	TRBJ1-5	CASSKVSQPQHF	TGTGCCAGCAGCAAAGTCTCTCAGCCCCAGCATTTT
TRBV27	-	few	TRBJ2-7	CASSFSETYEQYF	TGTGCCAGCAGTTTCTCTGAGACCTACGAGCAGTACTTC